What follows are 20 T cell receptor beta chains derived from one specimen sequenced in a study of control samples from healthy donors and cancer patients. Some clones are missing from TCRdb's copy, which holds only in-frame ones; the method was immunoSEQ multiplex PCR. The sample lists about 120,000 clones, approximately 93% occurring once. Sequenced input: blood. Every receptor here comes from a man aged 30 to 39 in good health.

CDR3 loop: CASISRGLGQPQHF. DNA for the CDR3: TGTGCCAGTATTTCAAGGGGGCTCGGTCAGCCCCAGCATTTT. This chain joins TRBV19 and TRBJ1-5, with 7 bases fitting TRBD1. Germline V gene sequence: CDR1 LNHDA, CDR2 SQIVND (reference sequence). The CDR3 runs to 14 residues. V shed 7 bases and J 6 bases; nucleotides not matched to a gene: 9.

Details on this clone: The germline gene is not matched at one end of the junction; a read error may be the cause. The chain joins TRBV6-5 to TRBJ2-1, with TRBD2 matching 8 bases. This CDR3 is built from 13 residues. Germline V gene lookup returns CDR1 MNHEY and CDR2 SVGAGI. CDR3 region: CASSWTSYHEQFF. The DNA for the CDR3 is TGTGCCAGCAGTTGGACTAGCTACCATGAGCAGTTCTTC.

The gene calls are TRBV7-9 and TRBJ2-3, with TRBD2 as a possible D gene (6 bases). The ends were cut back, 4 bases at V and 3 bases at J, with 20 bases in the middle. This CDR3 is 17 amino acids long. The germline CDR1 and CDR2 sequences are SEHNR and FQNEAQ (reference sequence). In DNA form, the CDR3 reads TGTGCCAGCAGCTCCCGATCGGACGGGAGAAGGACAGATACGCAGTATTTT. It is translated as CASSSRSDGRRTDTQYF.

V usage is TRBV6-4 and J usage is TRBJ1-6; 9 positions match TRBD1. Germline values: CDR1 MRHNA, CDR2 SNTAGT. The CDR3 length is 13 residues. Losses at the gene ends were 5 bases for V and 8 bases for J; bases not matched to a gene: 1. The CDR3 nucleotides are TGTGCCAGCAGTCGGACAGGGGATTCACCCCTCCACTTT. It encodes CASSRTGDSPLHF.

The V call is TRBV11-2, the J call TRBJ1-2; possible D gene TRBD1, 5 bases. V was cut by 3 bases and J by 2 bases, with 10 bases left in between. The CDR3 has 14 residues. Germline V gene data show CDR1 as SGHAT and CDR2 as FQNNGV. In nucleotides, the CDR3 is TGTGCCAGCAGCTTGGCAGGGAAAAACTATGGCTACACCTTC. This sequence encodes CASSLAGKNYGYTF.

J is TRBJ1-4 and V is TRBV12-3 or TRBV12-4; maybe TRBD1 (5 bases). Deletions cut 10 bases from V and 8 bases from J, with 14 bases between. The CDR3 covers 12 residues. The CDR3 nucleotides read TGTGCCATCGGGGATAGGGGAGAAAAACTGTTTTTT. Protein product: CAIGDRGEKLFF.

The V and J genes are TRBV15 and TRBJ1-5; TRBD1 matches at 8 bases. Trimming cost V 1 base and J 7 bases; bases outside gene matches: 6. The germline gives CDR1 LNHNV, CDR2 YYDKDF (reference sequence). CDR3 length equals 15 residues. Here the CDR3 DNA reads TGTGCCACCAGCAGAGGCGGGACAGGAGCGCAGCCCCAGCATTTT. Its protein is CATSRGGTGAQPQHF.

This chain's CDR3 is CASSETWAGEDTQYF. In nucleotides, the CDR3 is TGTGCCAGCAGTGAAACTTGGGCAGGGGAAGATACGCAGTATTTT. This chain joins TRBV25-1 and TRBJ2-3; D may be TRBD1 (6 bases). Germline assignment: CDR1 MGHDK and CDR2 SYGVNS. CDR3 length: 15 residues. Trimming pared 2 bases from V and 5 bases from J, leaving 14 bases between.

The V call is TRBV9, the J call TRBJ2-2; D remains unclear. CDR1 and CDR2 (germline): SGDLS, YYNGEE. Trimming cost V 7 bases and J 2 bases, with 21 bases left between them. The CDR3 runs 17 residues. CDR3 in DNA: TGTGCCAGCGGACCGCTCGTTCGGGCCCTCAACACCGGGGAGCTGTTTTTT. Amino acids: CASGPLVRALNTGELFF.

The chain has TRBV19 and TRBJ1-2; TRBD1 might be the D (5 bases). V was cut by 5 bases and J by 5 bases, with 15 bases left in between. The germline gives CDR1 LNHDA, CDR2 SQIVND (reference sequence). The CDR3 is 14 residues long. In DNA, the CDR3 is TGTGCCAGTAGTGATGGGGGGGGATGGTATGGCTACACCTTC. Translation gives CASSDGGGWYGYTF.

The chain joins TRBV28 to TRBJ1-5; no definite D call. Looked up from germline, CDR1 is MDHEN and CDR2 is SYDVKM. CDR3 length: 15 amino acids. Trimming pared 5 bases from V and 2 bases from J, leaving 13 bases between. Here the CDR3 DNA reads TGTGCCAGCAGTGGAACTGAGTTTGGCAATCAGCCCCAGCATTTT. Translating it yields CASSGTEFGNQPQHF.

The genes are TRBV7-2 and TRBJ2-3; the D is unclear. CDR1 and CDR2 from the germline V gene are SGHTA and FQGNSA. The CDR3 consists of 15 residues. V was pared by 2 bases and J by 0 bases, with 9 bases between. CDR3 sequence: CASSLKSVSTDTQYF. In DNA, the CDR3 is TGTGCCAGCAGCTTAAAATCTGTGAGCACAGATACGCAGTATTTT.

The CDR3 bases are TGTGCCAGTAGCAATCTCAGGGTTCCTGGGGCCAACGTCCTGACTTTC. Translating gives CASSNLRVPGANVLTF. The rearrangement uses TRBV19 and TRBJ2-6, with D tentatively TRBD1 (5 bases). The germline V gene has CDR1 LNHDA and CDR2 SQIVND (reference sequence). The V end lost 6 bases, the J end lost 2 bases, and 14 bases lay between the germline ends. This CDR3 is built from 16 residues.

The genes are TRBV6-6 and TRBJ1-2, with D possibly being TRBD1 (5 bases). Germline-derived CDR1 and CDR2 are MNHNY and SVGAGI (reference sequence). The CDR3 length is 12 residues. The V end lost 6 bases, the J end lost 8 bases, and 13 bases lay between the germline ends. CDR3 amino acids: CASSRETDGYTF. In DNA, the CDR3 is TGTGCCAGCAGCAGGGAAACGGACGGCTACACCTTC.

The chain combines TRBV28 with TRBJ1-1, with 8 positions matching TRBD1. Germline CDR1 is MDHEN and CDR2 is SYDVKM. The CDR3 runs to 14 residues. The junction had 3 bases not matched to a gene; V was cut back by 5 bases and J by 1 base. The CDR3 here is CASSPGQANTEAFF. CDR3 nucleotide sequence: TGTGCCAGCAGTCCGGGACAGGCGAACACTGAAGCTTTCTTT.

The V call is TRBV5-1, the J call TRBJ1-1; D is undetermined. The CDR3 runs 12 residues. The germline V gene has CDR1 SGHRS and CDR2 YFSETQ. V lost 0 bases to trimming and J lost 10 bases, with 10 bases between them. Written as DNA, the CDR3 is TGCGCCAGCAGCTTGGAGGGCCTACGAGCTTTCTTT. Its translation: CASSLEGLRAFF.

This chain's CDR3 is CASSPASVGTEAFF. The CDR3 nucleotides are TGCGCCAGCAGCCCGGCCTCGGTAGGCACTGAAGCTTTCTTT. The genes are TRBV5-1 and TRBJ1-1; unclear D gene. The germline V gene has CDR1 SGHRS and CDR2 YFSETQ. The CDR3 has 14 amino acids. V lost 4 bases and J 4 bases, leaving 14 bases between the germline ends.

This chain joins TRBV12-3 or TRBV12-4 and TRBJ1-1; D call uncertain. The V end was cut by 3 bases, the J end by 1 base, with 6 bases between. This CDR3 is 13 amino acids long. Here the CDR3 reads CASSLSTNTEAFF. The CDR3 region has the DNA TGTGCCAGCAGTTTGTCTACGAACACTGAAGCTTTCTTT.

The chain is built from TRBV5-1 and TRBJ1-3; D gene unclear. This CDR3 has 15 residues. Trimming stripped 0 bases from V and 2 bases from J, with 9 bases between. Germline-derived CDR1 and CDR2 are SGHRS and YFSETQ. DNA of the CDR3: TGCGCCAGCAGCTTGGACGGAGGCCCTGGAAACACCATATATTTT. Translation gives CASSLDGGPGNTIYF.

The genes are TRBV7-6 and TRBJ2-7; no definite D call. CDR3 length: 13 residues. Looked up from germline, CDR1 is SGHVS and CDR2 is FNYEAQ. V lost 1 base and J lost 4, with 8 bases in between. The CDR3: CASSLGGDYEQYV. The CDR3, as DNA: TGTGCCAGCAGCTTAGGTGGGGATTACGAGCAGTACGTC.